The present TCR beta chain was sequenced within a study of T-cell reconstitution after alpha-beta-depleted transplantation in children. The study's findings and limits: After transplant, at about two months, alpha-beta T cells were reportedly derived from several hundred expanded graft clones. Most T-cell counts and diversity one year after the transplant came from T cells that were newly produced.

With V trimmed by 5 bases and J by 3 bases, 6 bases remained unmatched. The length of the CDR3 is 14 residues. This clonotype occurred many times. Its target is unknown. Using unique molecular identifiers, the investigators prepared the TCRbeta library. A single record per CDR3 protein comes from TCRdb applying MiXCR to the PCR reads. The repertoire includes roughly 670,000 distinct CDR3 sequences, around 12% of them detected once, and about 0.77% sits in the top ten. This receptor was taken from a girl aged 2-15 years with congenital amegakaryocytic thrombocytopenia, due to receive a stem cell transplant. This material consisted of PBMCs, taken before TCRalphabeta/CD19-depleted stem cell transplant. V usage is TRBV12-3 or TRBV12-4 and J usage is TRBJ2-5, with 7 nucleotides matching TRBD2. The CDR3: CASSPLAVKETQYF. The CDR3 DNA sequence: TGTGCCAGCAGTCCGCTAGCGGTAAAAGAGACCCAGTACTTC.